A single sample is the source of the 12 T cell receptor beta chains below, sequenced in a study of T cell responses to AZD1222 COVID-19 vaccine. The assay was immunoSEQ multiplex PCR, and TCRdb's table has in-frame clones only and misses some. The profile shows around 180,000 clones, over 75% of them singletons. Sequenced material: peripheral blood, taken on day 0 of AZD1222 vaccination. These TCRs come from an adult in good health.

The rearrangement links TRBV7-3 to TRBJ2-1, with a possible D match to TRBD2 (5 bases). The CDR3 totals 16 residues. The V gene's germline CDR1 is SGHTA and CDR2 FQGTGA. V was shortened by 4 bases and J by 1 base, with 14 bases between the two germline ends. The CDR3 protein is CASSSDPDLSYNEQFF. CDR3 nucleotides: TGTGCCAGCAGCTCCGACCCGGACTTATCCTACAATGAGCAGTTCTTC.

The chain couples TRBV5-1 to TRBJ2-2, with a tentative D call TRBD1 (5 bases). The CDR3 has 16 amino acids. From germline, CDR1 is SGHRS and CDR2 YFSETQ. The germline V and J ends were trimmed by 0 bases and 1 base, with 10 bases remaining between them. CDR3: CASSLDQGLNTGELFF. Here the CDR3 DNA reads TGCGCCAGCAGCTTGGATCAGGGCCTGAACACCGGGGAGCTGTTTTTT.

The rearrangement uses TRBV6-1 and TRBJ1-2; 7 bases align to TRBD1. CDR3 length: 15 amino acids. Germline V gene lookup returns CDR1 MNHNS and CDR2 SASEGT. V lost 0 bases and J lost 2; bases outside the gene matches: 3. DNA of the CDR3: TGTGCCAGCAGTGAAGCGGGGACAGCGAACTATGGCTACACCTTC. Its protein product is CASSEAGTANYGYTF.

V and J are TRBV6-5 and TRBJ1-2, with 8 nucleotides matching TRBD1. Per the germline V gene, CDR1 is MNHEY and CDR2 is SVGAGI. This CDR3 contains 14 residues. The trim removed 2 bases at V and 4 bases at J, leaving 3 bases unmatched. CDR3 DNA sequence: TGTGCCAGCAGTTACGGACAGGGCAGCTATGGCTACACCTTC. Translating it yields CASSYGQGSYGYTF.

This rearrangement joins TRBV5-6 to TRBJ1-1; tentatively, D is TRBD1 (5 bases). CDR3 size: 16 residues. Germline values: CDR1 SGHDT, CDR2 YYEEEE. V lost 5 bases to trimming and J lost 5 bases, with 22 bases between them. The CDR3: CASSSRVKPWQTEAFF. CDR3 DNA sequence: TGTGCCAGCAGTTCCAGGGTAAAGCCTTGGCAGACTGAAGCTTTCTTT.

This clone occurred once. This sequence joins TRBV25-1 and TRBJ2-7, with a tentative D call TRBD1 (5 bases). CDR3 length equals 13 residues. V was cut by 6 bases and J by 5 bases, with 14 bases left in between. Per germline, CDR1 MGHDK and CDR2 SYGVNS. The CDR3 DNA sequence: TGTGCCAGCAGGGTAGGGCAGGGCCACGAGCAGTACTTC. It encodes CASRVGQGHEQYF.

This clone rates as medium-sized. This sequence joins TRBV25-1 and TRBJ1-6; no clear D gene. CDR1 is MGHDK and CDR2 is SYGVNS in the germline V gene. The V and J ends lost 6 bases and 9 bases respectively, with 15 bases between them. The CDR3 extends over 14 amino acids. The CDR3 region has the DNA TGTGCCAGCAGGGAGGAGGGAGTCTCTTCACCCCTCCACTTT. This translates into CASREEGVSSPLHF. The full variable domain, in which reference TRBV25-1 and TRBJ1-6 provide the parts outside the CDR3, is EADIYQTPRYLVIGTGKKITLECSQTMGHDKMYWYQQDPGMELHLIHYSYGVNSTEKGDLSSESTVSRIRTEHFPLTLESARPSHTSQYLCASREEGVSSPLHFGNGTRLTVT.

V usage is TRBV30 and J usage is TRBJ1-5; TRBD1 is a possible D gene (5 bases). This CDR3 has 12 residues. Per the germline V gene, CDR1 is GTSNPN and CDR2 is SVGIG (reference sequence). V gave up 5 bases and J gave up 4 bases, with 9 bases separating them. The CDR3 region is CAWGAGNQPQHF. The CDR3 coding sequence is TGTGCCTGGGGGGCAGGAAATCAGCCCCAGCATTTT.

The J gene is TRBJ1-3, the V gene TRBV7-6; D call uncertain. From germline, CDR1 is SGHVS and CDR2 FNYEAQ. Trimming stripped 0 bases from V and 0 bases from J, with 6 bases between. The CDR3 runs 15 residues. The CDR3 DNA sequence: TGTGCCAGCAGCTTAGCGCCGAGCTCTGGAAACACCATATATTTT. This encodes CASSLAPSSGNTIYF.

The V gene is TRBV15, the J gene TRBJ2-1; D might be TRBD1 or TRBD2, each matching 5 bases. V was cut by 5 bases and J by 4 bases, with 15 bases left in between. CDR1 is LNHNV and CDR2 is YYDKDF in the germline V gene (reference sequence). This CDR3 spans 15 amino acids. This CDR3 is CATSSGRTHYNEQFF. The CDR3 DNA reads as TGTGCCACCAGCTCGGGACGGACTCATTACAATGAGCAGTTCTTC.

The V gene is TRBV6-2 or TRBV6-3, the J gene TRBJ2-7; 7 bases match TRBD1. The CDR3 totals 15 residues. Trimming removed 6 bases from V and 2 bases from J; junction bases left unmatched: 10. Germline values: CDR1 MNHEY, CDR2 SVGEGT. CDR3 in amino acids: CASSNTLTGTYEQYF. The CDR3 bases are TGTGCCAGCAGCAACACATTGACAGGGACCTACGAGCAGTACTTC.

The V call is TRBV18, the J call TRBJ1-1, with 7 bases aligning to TRBD1. CDR1 KGHSH and CDR2 LQKENI come from the germline V gene. The V segment lost 2 bases and the J segment 4 bases; nucleotides outside the gene matches: 10. The CDR3 covers 16 residues. The CDR3 reads CASSPKGAVRSTEAFF. In DNA form, the CDR3 reads TGTGCCAGCTCACCAAAGGGGGCGGTCCGGAGCACTGAAGCTTTCTTT.